What follows describes a single T cell receptor (beta chain). It was during active infection that Seattle patients were enrolled and then longitudinally followed. Per the original methods: Estimation of nucleated cell counts was performed using reference gene primer amplification. Assay: immunoSEQ multiplex PCR; the TCRdb copy retains only in-frame clones and omits some. V, J and clone size reflect that table, while D and trimming were determined from the DNA. The sample lists 50,000 to 60,000 clones; roughly 90% were seen once. The sample is drawn from a study of blood T cell repertoires in COVID-19. Study summary: The United States, Italy and Spain supplied acute and convalescent COVID-19 samples. PBMCs, B-cell-depleted T cells, or T cells were the source of the cDNA or gDNA that made up the material.

Trimming left V 2 bases short and J 7 bases short, with 10 bases between. The CDR3 is made up of 14 amino acids. Germline CDR1 and CDR2: SGHDT and YYEEEE. The receptor was isolated from a man aged 40-55 years with COVID-19, enrolled during active disease. Sequencing was done on a sample of peripheral blood. This sequence joins TRBV5-6 and TRBJ1-6, with D maybe TRBD1 (5 bases). CDR3 DNA: TGTGCCAGCAGCTTTCTTCGGGGGAATTCACCCCTCCACTTT. Protein sequence: CASSFLRGNSPLHF.